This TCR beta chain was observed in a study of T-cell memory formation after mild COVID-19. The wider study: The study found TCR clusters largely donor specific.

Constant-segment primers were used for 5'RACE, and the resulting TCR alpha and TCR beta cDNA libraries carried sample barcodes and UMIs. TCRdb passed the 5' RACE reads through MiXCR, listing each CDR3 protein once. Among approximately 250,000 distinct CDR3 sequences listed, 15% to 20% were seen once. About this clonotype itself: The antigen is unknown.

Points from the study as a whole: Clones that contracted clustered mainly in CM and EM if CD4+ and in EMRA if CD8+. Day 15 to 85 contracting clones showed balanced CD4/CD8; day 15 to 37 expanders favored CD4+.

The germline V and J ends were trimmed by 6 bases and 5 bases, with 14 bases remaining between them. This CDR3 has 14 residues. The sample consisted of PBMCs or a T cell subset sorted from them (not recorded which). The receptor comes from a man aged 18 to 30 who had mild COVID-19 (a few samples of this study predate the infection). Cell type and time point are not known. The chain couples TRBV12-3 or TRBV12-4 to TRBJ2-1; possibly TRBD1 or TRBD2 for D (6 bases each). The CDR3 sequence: CASRPGAIHNEQFF. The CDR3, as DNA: TGTGCCAGCAGGCCGGGGGCAATTCACAATGAGCAGTTCTTC.